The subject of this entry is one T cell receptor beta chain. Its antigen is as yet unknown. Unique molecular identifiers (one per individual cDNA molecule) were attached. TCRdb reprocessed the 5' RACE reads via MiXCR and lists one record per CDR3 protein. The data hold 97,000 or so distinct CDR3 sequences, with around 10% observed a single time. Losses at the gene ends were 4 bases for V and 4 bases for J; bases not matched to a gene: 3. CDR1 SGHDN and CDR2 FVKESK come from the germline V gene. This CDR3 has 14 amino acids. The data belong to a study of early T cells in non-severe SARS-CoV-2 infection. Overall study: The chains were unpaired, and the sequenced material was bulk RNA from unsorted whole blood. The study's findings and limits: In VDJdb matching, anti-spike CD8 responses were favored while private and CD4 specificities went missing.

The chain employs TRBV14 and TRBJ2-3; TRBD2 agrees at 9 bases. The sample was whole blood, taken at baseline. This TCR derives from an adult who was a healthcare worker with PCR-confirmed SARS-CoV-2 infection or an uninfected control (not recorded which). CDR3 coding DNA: TGTGCCAGCAGCCCGGGACTAGCTCCAGATACGCAGTATTTT. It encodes CASSPGLAPDTQYF.